This TCR beta chain appears in the sequencing data of a study of cytomegalovirus exposure and HLA in healthy donors. This clone occurred once. V lost 3 bases, J lost 1 base, and 5 bases stayed unmatched. This CDR3 is 17 amino acids long. Germline V gene data show CDR1 as MGHRA and CDR2 as YSYEKL. The PCR was carried out with 60 Vbeta primers and 13 Jbeta primers. Some clones are missing from TCRdb's copy, which holds only in-frame ones; the method was immunoSEQ multiplex PCR. The sample has 150,000 to 200,000 clones, roughly 78% seen once. The specimen sequenced was PBMCs. The chain carries TRBV4-1 and TRBJ2-2, with 10 bases identical to TRBD2. This TCR came from a woman aged 45 to 65 in good health and CMV-seropositive. CDR3 sequence reads: CASSQVWTSGNTGELFF. CDR3 bases: TGCGCCAGCAGCCAGGTCTGGACTAGCGGGAACACCGGGGAGCTGTTTTTT.